Described below is a single T cell receptor beta chain sequence and its context. The sample originates from a study of blood T cell repertoires in COVID-19. Study background: Spain, Italy and the United States supplied samples that represented acute and convalescent COVID-19. From T cells, B-cell-depleted T cells, or PBMCs came the material, which was cDNA or gDNA.

Original handling: Amplification of reference gene primers provided the estimated nucleated cell counts. The repertoire was sequenced with immunoSEQ multiplex PCR; TCRdb's copy has only in-frame clones and lacks some. V and J calls and clone size are as listed in that table; D and trimming were resolved from the DNA. The profile shows 100,000 to 150,000 clones, 85% to 90% of them singletons. Followed over time, Seattle patients had been enrolled while infection was active. CDR1 and CDR2 (germline): SEHNR, FQNEAQ (reference sequence). The CDR3 runs to 14 residues. V lost 1 base and J lost 2, with 8 bases in between.

The V gene is TRBV7-9, the J gene TRBJ1-1; D is perhaps TRBD1 (5 bases). The sequence was obtained from a woman aged 55-70 years with COVID-19, enrolled during active disease. Specimen: peripheral blood. The CDR3 DNA reads as TGTGCCAGCAGCTTAGGGGGACTCAACACTGAAGCTTTCTTT. It codes for CASSLGGLNTEAFF.